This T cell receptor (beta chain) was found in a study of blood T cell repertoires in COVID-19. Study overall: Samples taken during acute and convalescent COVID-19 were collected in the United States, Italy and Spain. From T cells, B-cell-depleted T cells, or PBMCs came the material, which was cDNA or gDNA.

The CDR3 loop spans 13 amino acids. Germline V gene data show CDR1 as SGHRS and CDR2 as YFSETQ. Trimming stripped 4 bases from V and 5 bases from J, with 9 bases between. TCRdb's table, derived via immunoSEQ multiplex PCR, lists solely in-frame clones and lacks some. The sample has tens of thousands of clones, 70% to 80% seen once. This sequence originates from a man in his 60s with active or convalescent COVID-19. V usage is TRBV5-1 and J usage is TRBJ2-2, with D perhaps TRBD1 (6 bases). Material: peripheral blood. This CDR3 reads CASSPQGTGELFF. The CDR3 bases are TGCGCCAGCAGCCCTCAGGGGACCGGGGAGCTGTTTTTT.